This is a list of T cell receptor beta chains from one sample in a study of blood T cells in healthy people across ages. TCRdb recomputed calls from the 5' RACE reads with MiXCR, one row per CDR3 protein. The sample records fewer than 750,000 distinct CDR3 sequences, 40% to 55% being singletons. The sequencing input was blood. The receptors were gathered from a man older than 75 in good health. CDR3s leave out the opening cysteine and the closing phenylalanine or tryptophan.

TRBJ2-5 TRBV5-1 ASSLVGSEETQY
TRBJ1-5 TRBV20-1 SAPTGINQPQH
TRBJ1-1 TRBV14 ASRDRGNTEAF
TRBJ2-3 TRBV7-2 ASRLSSTDTQY
TRBJ2-4 TRBV29-1 SVGPSAKNIQY
TRBJ2-3 TRBV7-2 VGSAGLATDTQY
TRBJ2-7 TRBV6-5 ASSPETGAYEQY
TRBJ2-1 TRBV24-1 ATSDYILGGNEQF
TRBJ1-1 TRBV14 ASSQSRNTEAF
TRBJ2-7 TRBV7-9 ASSLGRGTGSYEQY
TRBJ2-7 TRBV20-1 SATGDRGYYEQY
TRBJ2-1 TRBV20-1 SARDLGSYNEQF
TRBJ2-5 TRBV10-1 ASSEGTGGAETQY
TRBJ2-7 TRBV3-1 ASSRTSSPYEQY
TRBJ1-1 TRBV20-1 SARVGITEAF
TRBJ2-7 TRBV7-9 ASSRARSGGSLGYEQY
TRBJ2-1 TRBV24-1 ATSDPLAGGPNEQF
TRBJ2-1 TRBV28 ASFPSGTYNEQF
TRBJ2-7 TRBV5-1 ASSPIAGESYEQY
TRBJ1-5 TRBV6-2/TRBV6-3 ASSLSIQPQH
TRBJ2-3 TRBV20-1 SARELAGYTDTQY
TRBJ2-7 TRBV7-2 ASSYRQGPIYEQY
TRBJ2-4 TRBV5-1 ASSLGGETKNIQY
TRBJ2-5 TRBV7-2 ASSTSGTSAETQY
TRBJ2-1 TRBV4-2 ASSQDKGRGLVHNEQF
TRBJ2-7 TRBV29-1 CVAAGSYEQY
TRBJ2-7 TRBV20-1 SAARGTSSYEQY
TRBJ2-3 TRBV5-5 ASSLSLRGSLLDTQY
TRBJ1-1 TRBV7-9 ASSLGNTGGTEAF
TRBJ2-1 TRBV12-3/TRBV12-4 ASSLRRGGSNEQF
TRBJ1-1 TRBV27 ASSWGQGVGAEAF
TRBJ2-7 TRBV20-1 SAKPWTSGISYEQY
TRBJ2-4 TRBV29-1 SVYTGTVTY
TRBJ2-5 TRBV6-6 ASSYDYRETQY
TRBJ2-1 TRBV12-3/TRBV12-4 ASSFGGGGHEQF
TRBJ2-3 TRBV5-1 ASSGRANTDTQY
TRBJ1-2 TRBV12-3/TRBV12-4 ASSFHRAGYT
TRBJ2-5 TRBV24-1 ATSEPGQGRETQY
TRBJ2-7 TRBV10-3 ATRLAGGAYEQY
TRBJ2-7 TRBV20-1 SARLTGRVEQY
TRBJ2-1 TRBV7-9 ASSVAGGGEQF
TRBJ2-3 TRBV29-1 SAENTDTQY
TRBJ2-1 TRBV18 ASSLDREGNEQF
TRBJ2-3 TRBV10-3 AISGGMSDTQY
TRBJ2-3 TRBV20-1 SARRDRGGDTQY
TRBJ2-6 TRBV12-3/TRBV12-4 ASSSSPGANVLT
TRBJ2-5 TRBV7-7 ASSPRGPNPTQETQY
TRBJ2-1 TRBV5-6 ASSPEGLADEQF